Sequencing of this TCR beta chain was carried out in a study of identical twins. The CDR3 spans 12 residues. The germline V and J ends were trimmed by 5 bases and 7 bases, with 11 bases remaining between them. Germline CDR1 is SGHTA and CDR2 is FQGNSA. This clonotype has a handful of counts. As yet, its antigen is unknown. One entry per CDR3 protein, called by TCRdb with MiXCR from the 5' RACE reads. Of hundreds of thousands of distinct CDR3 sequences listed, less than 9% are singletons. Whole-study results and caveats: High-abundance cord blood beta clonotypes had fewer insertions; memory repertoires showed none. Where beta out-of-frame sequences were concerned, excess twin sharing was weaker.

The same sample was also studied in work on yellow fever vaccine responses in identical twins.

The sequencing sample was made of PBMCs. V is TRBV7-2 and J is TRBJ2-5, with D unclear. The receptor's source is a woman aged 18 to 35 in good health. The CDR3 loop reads CASSRGSGTQYF. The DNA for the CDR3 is TGTGCCAGCAGCCGCGGTTCGGGGACCCAGTACTTC.